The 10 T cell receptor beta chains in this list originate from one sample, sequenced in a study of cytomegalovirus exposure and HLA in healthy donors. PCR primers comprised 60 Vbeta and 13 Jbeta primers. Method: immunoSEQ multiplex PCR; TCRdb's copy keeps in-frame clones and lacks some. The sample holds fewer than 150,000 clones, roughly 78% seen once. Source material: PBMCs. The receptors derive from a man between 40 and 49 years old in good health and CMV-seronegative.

Here the CDR3 DNA reads TGTGCCACCAGCAGCCGTCAGAGGGCCGGGGAGCTGTTTTTT. It specifies CATSSRQRAGELFF. The rearrangement links TRBV15 to TRBJ2-2; a possible D gene is TRBD2 (5 bases). V lost 3 bases and J lost 6, with 11 bases in between. The germline V gene encodes CDR1 LNHNV and CDR2 YYDKDF (reference sequence). The CDR3 runs 14 residues.

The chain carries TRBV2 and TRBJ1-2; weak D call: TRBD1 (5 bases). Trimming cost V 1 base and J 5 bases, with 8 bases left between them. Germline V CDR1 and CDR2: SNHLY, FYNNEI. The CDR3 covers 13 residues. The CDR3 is CASSEGRVYGYTF. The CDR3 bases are TGTGCCAGCAGTGAAGGCAGGGTTTATGGCTACACCTTC.

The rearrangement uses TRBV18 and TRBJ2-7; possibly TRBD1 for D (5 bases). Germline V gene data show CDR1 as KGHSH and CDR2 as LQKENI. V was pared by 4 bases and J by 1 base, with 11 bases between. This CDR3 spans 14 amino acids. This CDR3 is CASSQGLESYEQYF. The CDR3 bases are TGTGCCAGCTCACAGGGGTTGGAGTCCTACGAGCAGTACTTC.

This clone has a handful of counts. The CDR3 is CASSLWGSSTNEKLFF. CDR3 DNA sequence: TGTGCCAGCAGCTTGTGGGGCAGTTCAACTAATGAAAAACTGTTTTTT. The V call is TRBV7-9, the J call TRBJ1-4, with a possible D match to TRBD1 (5 bases). Trimming shortened V by 3 bases and J by 0 bases, and 11 bases separated the two germline ends. Germline CDR1 SEHNR, CDR2 FQNEAQ (reference sequence). The length of the CDR3 is 16 residues.

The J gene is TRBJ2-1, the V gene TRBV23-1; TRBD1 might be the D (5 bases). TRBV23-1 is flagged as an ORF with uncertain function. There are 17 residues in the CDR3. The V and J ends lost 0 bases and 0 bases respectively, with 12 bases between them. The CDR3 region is CASSQSIVQDSYNEQFF. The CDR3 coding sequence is TGCGCCAGCAGTCAATCTATAGTACAGGACTCCTACAATGAGCAGTTCTTC.

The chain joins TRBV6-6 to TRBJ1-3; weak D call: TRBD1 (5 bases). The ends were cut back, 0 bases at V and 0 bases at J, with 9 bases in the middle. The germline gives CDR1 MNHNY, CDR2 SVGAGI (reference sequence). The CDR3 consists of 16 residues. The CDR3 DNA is TGTGCCAGCAGTTACTCCGGGGGACGCTCTGGAAACACCATATATTTT. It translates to CASSYSGGRSGNTIYF.

CDR3 sequence (DNA): TGTGCCAGCAGCCCTCAACAGGGGGCGGGGGCTTTCTTT. Protein product: CASSPQQGAGAFF. The chain is built from TRBV6-4 and TRBJ1-1, with 9 positions matching TRBD1. Looked up from germline, CDR1 is MRHNA and CDR2 is SNTAGT. This CDR3 has 13 amino acids. J was trimmed by 11 bases and V by 6 bases; bases with no gene match: 10.

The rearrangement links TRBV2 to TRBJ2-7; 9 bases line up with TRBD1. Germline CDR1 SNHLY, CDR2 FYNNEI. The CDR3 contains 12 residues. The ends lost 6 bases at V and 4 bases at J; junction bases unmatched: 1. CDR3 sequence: CASRDRGYEQYF. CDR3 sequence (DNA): TGTGCCAGCAGGGACAGGGGTTACGAGCAGTACTTC.

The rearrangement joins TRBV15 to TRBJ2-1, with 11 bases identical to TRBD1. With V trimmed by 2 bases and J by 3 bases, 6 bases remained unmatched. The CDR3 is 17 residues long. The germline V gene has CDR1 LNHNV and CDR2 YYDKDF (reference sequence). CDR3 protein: CATSRQTGTGGYNEQFF. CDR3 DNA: TGTGCCACCAGCAGACAAACCGGGACAGGGGGCTACAATGAGCAGTTCTTC.

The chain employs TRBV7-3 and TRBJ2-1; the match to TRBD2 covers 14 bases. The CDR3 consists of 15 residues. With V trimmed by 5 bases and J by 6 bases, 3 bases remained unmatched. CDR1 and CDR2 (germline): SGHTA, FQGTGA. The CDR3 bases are TGTGCCAGCAGCCTTGGGACTAGCGGGAGCAATGAGCAGTTCTTC. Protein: CASSLGTSGSNEQFF.